This record concerns one T cell receptor (beta chain) sequence. CDR3 length equals 14 residues. V dropped 1 base and J dropped 6 bases, with 11 bases sitting between them. Germline-derived CDR1 and CDR2 are MNHEY and SMNVEV (reference sequence). This entry is derived from a study of T-cell memory formation after mild COVID-19. As for the study in general: There were largely donor-specific TCR clusters.

TCRdb redid the calling of the 5' RACE reads with MiXCR, one entry per CDR3 protein. The table shows 450,000 to 700,000 distinct CDR3 sequences, with approximately 18% occurring only once. The TCR was taken from an adult woman who had mild COVID-19 (a few samples of this study predate the infection). Cell type and time point are not known. The chain uses TRBV27 and TRBJ2-3, with a possible D match to TRBD1 (5 bases). Input material: PBMCs or a T cell subset sorted from them (not recorded which). The CDR3 sequence: CASSLYMGPDTQYF. CDR3 nucleotide sequence: TGTGCCAGCAGTTTATACATGGGGCCCGATACGCAGTATTTT.